This record covers a single T cell receptor beta chain. What it binds is not known. The record originates from a study of shared clonotypes between healthy human individuals. Findings and caveats of the study: In general, naive subsets displayed greater estimated richness than memory subsets did.

Among the donors, all were Caucasian adults who lived in Nashville, Tennessee. CD4+ cells yielded CD45RA+ naive and CD45RA-negative memory subsets. V gave up 6 bases and J gave up 6 bases; unmatched junction bases: 5. The germline gives CDR1 MNHEY, CDR2 SMNVEV (reference sequence). The CDR3 has 14 amino acids. Measured with immunoSEQ multiplex PCR; TCRdb has only the in-frame clones, and not every one. The sample records hundreds of thousands of clones, about three quarters being singletons. What was sequenced was memory CD4+ T cells sorted from blood. Subset denoted: CD45RA-negative fraction. The origin of this receptor is a woman in her 30s in good health. This chain connects TRBV27 to TRBJ1-4; 9 nucleotides line up with TRBD1. For the CDR3, the DNA is TGTGCCAGCAGAAAGACAGGGGGAGATGAAAAACTGTTTTTT. This translates into CASRKTGGDEKLFF.